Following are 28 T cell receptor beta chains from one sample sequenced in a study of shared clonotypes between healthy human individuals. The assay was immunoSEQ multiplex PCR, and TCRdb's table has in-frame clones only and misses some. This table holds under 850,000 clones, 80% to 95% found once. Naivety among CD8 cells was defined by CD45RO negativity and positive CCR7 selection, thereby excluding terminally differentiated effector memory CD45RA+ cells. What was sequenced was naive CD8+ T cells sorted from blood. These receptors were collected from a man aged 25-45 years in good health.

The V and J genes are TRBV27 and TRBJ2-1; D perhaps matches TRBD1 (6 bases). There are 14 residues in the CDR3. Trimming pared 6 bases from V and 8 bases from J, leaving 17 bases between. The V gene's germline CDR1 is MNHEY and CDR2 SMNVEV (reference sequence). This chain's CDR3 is CASSPVGAVDEQFF. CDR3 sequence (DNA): TGTGCCAGCAGCCCCGTGGGGGCGGTGGATGAGCAGTTCTTC.

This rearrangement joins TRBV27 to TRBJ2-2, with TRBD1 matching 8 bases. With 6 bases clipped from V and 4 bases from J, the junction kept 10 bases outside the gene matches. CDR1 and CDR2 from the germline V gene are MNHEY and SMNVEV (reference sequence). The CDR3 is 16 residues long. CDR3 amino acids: CASRTLDRVGTGELFF. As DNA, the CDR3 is TGTGCCAGCAGGACTCTGGACAGGGTGGGCACCGGGGAGCTGTTTTTT.

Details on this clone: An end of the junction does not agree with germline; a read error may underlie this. In DNA form, the CDR3 reads TGTGCCAGCAGCTTAGGACAGGGGCCTTGGGTCTTC. Residues: CASSLGQGPWVF. The J gene is TRBJ2-1, the V gene TRBV13, with TRBD1 matching 7 bases. The CDR3 covers 12 residues. Germline V gene data show CDR1 as PRHDT and CDR2 as FYEKMQ (reference sequence). The entire variable domain, with the rest obtained from reference TRBV13 and TRBJ2-1, is as follows: AAGVIQSPRHLIKEKRETATLKCYPIPRHDTVYWYQQGPGQDPQFLISFYEKMQSDKGSIPDRFSAQQFSDYHSELNMSSLELGDSALYFCASSLGQGPWVFGPGTRLTVL.

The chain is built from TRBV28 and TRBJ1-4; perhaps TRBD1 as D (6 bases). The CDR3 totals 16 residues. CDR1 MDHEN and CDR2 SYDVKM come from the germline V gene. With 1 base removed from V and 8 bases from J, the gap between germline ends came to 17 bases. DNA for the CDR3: TGTGCCAGCAGTTTATTGATGGAGGGGGGAGGCGAAAAACTGTTTTTT. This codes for CASSLLMEGGGEKLFF.

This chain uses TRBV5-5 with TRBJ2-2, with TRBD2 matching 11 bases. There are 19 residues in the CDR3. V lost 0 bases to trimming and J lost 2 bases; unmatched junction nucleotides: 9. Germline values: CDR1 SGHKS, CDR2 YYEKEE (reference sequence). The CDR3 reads CASSLGPGTSGQNTGELFF. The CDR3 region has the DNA TGTGCCAGCAGCTTGGGACCCGGGACTAGCGGCCAAAACACCGGGGAGCTGTTTTTT.

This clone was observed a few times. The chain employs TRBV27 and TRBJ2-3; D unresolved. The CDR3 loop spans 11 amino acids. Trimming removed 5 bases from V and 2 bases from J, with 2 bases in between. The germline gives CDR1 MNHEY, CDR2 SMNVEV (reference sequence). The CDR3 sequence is CASSTTDTQYF. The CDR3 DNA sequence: TGTGCCAGCAGTACCACAGATACGCAGTATTTT.

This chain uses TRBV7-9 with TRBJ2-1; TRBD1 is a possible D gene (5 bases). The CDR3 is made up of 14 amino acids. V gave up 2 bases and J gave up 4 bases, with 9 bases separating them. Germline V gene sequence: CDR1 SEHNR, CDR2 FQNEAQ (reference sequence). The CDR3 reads CASSLYSGYNEQFF. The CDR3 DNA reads TGTGCCAGCAGCTTATATTCAGGGTACAATGAGCAGTTCTTC.

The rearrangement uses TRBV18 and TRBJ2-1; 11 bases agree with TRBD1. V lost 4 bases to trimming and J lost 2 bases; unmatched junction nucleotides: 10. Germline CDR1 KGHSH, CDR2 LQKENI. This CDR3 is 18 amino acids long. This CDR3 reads CASSRTGTGGLTYNEQFF. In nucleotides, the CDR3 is TGTGCCAGCTCACGAACCGGGACAGGGGGTTTAACCTACAATGAGCAGTTCTTC.

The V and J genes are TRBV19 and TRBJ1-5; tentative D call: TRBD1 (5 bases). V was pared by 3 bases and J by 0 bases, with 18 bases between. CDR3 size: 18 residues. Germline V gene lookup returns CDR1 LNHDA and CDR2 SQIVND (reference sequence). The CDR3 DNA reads TGTGCCAGTAGTATCTTCGGTTCAGGGCGGTTTAGCAATCAGCCCCAGCATTTT. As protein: CASSIFGSGRFSNQPQHF.

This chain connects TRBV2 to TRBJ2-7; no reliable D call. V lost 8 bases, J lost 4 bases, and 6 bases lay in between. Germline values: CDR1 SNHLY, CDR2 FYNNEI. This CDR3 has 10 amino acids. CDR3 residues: CASWSYEQYF. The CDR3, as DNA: TGTGCCAGCTGGTCATACGAGCAGTACTTC. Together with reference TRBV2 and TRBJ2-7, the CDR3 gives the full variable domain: EPEVTQTPSHQVTQMGQEVILRCVPISNHLYFYWYRQILGQKVEFLVSFYNNEISEKSEIFDDQFSVERPDGSNFTLKIRSTKLEDSAMYFCASWSYEQYFGPGTRLTVT.

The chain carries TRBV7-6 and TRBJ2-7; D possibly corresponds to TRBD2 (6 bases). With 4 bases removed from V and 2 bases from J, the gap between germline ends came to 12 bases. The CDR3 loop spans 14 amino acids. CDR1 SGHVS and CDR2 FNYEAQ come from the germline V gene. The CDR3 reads CASSSVGGTYEQYF. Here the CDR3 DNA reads TGTGCCAGCAGCTCTGTGGGCGGGACCTACGAGCAGTACTTC.

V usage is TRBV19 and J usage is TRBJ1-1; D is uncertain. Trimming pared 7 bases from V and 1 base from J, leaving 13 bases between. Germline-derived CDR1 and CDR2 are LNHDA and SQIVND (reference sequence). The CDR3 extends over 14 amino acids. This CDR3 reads CASNPFGPNTEAFF. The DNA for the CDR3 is TGTGCCAGTAACCCCTTCGGACCGAACACTGAAGCTTTCTTT.

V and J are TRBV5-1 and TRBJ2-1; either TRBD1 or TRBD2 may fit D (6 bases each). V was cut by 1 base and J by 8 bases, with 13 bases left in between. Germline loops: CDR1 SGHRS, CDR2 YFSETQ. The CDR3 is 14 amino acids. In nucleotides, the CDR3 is TGCGCCAGCAGCTTGAAGGGGGGAGAAGATGAGCAGTTCTTC. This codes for CASSLKGGEDEQFF.

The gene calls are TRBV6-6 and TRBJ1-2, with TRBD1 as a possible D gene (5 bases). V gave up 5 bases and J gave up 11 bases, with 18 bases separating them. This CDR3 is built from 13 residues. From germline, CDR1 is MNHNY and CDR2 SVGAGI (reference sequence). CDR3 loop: CASSTSGLGRYTF. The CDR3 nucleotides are TGTGCCAGCAGTACCTCGGGGCTTGGGAGATACACCTTC.

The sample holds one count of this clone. DNA of the CDR3: TGTGCCAGCAGCTCCCTGGGGGGACCGGGGGGGAATGAGCAGTTCTTC. Amino acid sequence: CASSSLGGPGGNEQFF. V gene TRBV7-2 combines with J gene TRBJ2-1; 8 nucleotides match TRBD2. The CDR3 totals 16 residues. Germline V gene lookup returns CDR1 SGHTA and CDR2 FQGNSA. Germline trimming cut 4 bases from V and 7 bases from J; bases unmatched to any gene: 12.

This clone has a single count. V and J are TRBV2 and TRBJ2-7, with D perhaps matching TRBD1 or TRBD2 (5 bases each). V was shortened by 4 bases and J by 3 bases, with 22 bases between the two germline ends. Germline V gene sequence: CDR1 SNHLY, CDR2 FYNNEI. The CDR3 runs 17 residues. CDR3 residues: CASSGLVRGDTRYEQYF. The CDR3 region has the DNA TGTGCCAGCAGTGGATTAGTTCGAGGGGATACTCGCTACGAGCAGTACTTC.

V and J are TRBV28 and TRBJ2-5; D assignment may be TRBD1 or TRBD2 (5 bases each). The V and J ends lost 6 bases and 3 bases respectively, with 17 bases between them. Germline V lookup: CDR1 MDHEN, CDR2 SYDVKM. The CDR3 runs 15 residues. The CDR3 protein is CASSSGTTTEETQYF. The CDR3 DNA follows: TGTGCCAGCAGCAGTGGGACGACAACCGAAGAGACCCAGTACTTC.

CDR3 loop: CATSRDLKAGSYNEQFF. CDR3 DNA: TGTGCCACCAGCAGAGATCTCAAAGCGGGTTCCTACAATGAGCAGTTCTTC. The genes are TRBV15 and TRBJ2-1; a possible D gene is TRBD2 (6 bases). CDR3 length equals 17 residues. Germline V lookup: CDR1 LNHNV, CDR2 YYDKDF (reference sequence). V was trimmed by 0 bases and J by 1 base, leaving 13 bases between them.

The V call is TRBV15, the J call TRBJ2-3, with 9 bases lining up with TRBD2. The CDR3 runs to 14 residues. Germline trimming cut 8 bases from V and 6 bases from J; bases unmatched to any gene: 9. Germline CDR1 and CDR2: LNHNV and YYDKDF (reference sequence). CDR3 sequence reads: CATGIAGAGDTQYF. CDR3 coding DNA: TGTGCCACCGGGATAGCGGGAGCGGGTGATACGCAGTATTTT.

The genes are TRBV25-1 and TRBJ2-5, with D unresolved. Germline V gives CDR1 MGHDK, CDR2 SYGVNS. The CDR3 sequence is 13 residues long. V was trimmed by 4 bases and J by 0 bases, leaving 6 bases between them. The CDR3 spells CASSAPNQETQYF. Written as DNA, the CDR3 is TGTGCCAGCAGTGCACCCAACCAAGAGACCCAGTACTTC.

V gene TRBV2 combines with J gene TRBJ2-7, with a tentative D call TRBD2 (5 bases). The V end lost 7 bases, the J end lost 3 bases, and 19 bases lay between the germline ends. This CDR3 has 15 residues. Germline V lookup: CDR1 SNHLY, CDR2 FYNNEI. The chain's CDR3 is CASMEEAGLSYEQYF. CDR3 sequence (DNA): TGTGCCAGCATGGAAGAAGCTGGACTCAGCTACGAGCAGTACTTC.

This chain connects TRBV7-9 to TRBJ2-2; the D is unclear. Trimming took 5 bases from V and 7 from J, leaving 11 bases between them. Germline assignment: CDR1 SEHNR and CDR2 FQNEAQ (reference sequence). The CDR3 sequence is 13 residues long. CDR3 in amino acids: CASSSRDHGELFF. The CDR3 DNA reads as TGTGCCAGCAGCAGCAGAGATCACGGGGAGCTGTTTTTT.

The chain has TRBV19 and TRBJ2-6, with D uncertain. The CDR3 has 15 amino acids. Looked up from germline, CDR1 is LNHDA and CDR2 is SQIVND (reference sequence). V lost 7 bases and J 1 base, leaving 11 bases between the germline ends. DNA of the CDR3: TGTGCCAGTACCCTCGACCATTCTGGGGCCAACGTCCTGACTTTC. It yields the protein CASTLDHSGANVLTF.

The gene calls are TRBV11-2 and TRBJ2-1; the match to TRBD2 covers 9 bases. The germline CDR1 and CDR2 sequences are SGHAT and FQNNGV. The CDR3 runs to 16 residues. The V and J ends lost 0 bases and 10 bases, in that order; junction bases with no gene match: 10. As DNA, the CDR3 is TGTGCCAGCAGCTTAGAGGCAGGGGTAGCGGGAGAAGAGCAGTTCTTC. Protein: CASSLEAGVAGEEQFF.

CDR3 DNA sequence: TGTGCCAGCAGCTACCACAATGAGCAGTTCTTC. Its translation is CASSYHNEQFF. J is TRBJ2-1 and V is TRBV11-2, with D hard to call. This CDR3 comprises 11 residues. CDR1 SGHAT and CDR2 FQNNGV come from the germline V gene. V was pared by 4 bases and J by 5 bases, with 3 bases between.

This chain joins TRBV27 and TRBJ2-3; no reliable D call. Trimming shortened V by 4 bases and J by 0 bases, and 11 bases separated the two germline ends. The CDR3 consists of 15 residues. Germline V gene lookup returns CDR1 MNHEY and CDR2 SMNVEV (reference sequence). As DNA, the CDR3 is TGTGCCAGCAGTTCACTAAGTTCTAGCACAGATACGCAGTATTTT. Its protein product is CASSSLSSSTDTQYF.

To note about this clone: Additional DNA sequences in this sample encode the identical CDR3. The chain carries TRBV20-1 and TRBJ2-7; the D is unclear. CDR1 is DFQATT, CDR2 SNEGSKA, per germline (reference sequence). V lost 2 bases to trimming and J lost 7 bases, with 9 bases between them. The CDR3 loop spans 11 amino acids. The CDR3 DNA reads TGCAGTGCTAGACTAGTCGGGGAGCAGTACTTC. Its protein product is CSARLVGEQYF.

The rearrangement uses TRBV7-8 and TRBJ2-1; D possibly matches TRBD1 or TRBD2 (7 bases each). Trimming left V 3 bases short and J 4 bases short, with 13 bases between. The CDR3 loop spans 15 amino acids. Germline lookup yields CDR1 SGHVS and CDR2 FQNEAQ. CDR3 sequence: CASSFQGGGYNEQFF. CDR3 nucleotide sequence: TGTGCCAGCAGCTTCCAGGGGGGAGGGTACAATGAGCAGTTCTTC.